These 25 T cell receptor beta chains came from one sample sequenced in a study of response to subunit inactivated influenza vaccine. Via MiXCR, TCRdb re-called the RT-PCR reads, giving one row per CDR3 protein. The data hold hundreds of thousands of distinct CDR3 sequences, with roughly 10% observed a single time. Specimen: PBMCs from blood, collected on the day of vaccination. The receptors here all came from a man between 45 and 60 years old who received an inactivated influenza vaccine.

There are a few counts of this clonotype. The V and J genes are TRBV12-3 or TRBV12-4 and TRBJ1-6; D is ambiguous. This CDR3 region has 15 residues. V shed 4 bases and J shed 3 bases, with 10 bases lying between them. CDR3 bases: TGTGCCAGCAGTTCTGCGACTCTCTATAATTCACCCCTCCACTTT. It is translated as CASSSATLYNSPLHF.

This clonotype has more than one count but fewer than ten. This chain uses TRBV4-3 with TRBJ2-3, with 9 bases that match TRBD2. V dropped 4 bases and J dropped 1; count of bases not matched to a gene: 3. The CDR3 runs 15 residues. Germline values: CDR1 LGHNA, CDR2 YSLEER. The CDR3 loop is CASSPSGARTDTQYF. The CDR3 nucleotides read TGCGCCAGCAGCCCTAGCGGGGCACGCACAGATACGCAGTATTTT.

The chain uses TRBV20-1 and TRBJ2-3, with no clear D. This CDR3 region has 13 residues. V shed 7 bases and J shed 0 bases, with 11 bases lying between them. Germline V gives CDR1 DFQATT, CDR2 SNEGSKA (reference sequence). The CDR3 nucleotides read TGCAGTGTTACCTCCGAGAGCACAGATACGCAGTATTTT. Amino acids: CSVTSESTDTQYF.

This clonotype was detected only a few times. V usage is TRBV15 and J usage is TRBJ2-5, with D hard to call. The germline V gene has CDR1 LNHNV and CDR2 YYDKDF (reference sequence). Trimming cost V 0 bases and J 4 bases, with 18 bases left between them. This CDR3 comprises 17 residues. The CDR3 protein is CATSRDIRSKPTETQYF. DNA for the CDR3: TGTGCCACCAGCAGAGATATTCGGAGTAAGCCCACAGAGACCCAGTACTTC.

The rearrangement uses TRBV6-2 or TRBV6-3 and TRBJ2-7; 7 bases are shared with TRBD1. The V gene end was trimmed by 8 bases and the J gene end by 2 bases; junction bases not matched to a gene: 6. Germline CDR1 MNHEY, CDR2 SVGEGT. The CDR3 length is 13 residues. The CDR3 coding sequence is TGTGCCAGCGGGGACAGCCAGGCCTACGAGCAGTACTTC. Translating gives CASGDSQAYEQYF.

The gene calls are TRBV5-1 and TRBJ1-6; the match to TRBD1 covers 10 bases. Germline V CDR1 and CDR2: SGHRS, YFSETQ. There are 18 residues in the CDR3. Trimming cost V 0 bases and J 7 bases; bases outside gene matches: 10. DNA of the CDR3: TGCGCCAGCAGCTTGGCTACAACCGGGACAGGGGCAAATTCACCCCTCCACTTT. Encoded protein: CASSLATTGTGANSPLHF.

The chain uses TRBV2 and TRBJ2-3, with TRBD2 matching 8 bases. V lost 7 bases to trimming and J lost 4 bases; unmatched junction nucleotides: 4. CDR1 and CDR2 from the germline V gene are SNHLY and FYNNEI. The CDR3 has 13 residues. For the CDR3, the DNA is TGTGCCAGCACGGGACTAGTTCCAGATACGCAGTATTTT. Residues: CASTGLVPDTQYF.

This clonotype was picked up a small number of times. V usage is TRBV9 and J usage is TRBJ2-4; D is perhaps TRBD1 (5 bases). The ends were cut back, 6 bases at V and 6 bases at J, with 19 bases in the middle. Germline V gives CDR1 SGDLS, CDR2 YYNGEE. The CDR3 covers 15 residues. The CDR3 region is CASTKNEGVGNIQYF. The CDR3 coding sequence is TGTGCCAGCACCAAGAACGAAGGGGTTGGAAACATTCAGTACTTC.

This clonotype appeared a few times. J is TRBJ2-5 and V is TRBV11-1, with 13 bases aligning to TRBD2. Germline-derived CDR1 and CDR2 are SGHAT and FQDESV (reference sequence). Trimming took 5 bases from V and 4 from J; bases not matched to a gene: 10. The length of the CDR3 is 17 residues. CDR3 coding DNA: TGTGCCAGCAGCCCGAGGGGACTAGCGGGGAGAGGAGAGACCCAGTACTTC. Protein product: CASSPRGLAGRGETQYF. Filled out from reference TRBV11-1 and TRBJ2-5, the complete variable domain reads EAEVAQSPRYKITEKSQAVAFWCDPISGHATLYWYRQILGQGPELLVQFQDESVVDDSQLPKDRFSAERLKGVDSTLKIQPAELGDSAMYLCASSPRGLAGRGETQYFGPGTRLLVL.

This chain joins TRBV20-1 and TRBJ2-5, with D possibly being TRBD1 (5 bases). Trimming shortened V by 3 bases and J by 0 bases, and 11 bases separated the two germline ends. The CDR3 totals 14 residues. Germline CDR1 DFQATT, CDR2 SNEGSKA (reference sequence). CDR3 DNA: TGCAGTGCTAGTCCAGGGTGGTACCAAGAGACCCAGTACTTC. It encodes CSASPGWYQETQYF.

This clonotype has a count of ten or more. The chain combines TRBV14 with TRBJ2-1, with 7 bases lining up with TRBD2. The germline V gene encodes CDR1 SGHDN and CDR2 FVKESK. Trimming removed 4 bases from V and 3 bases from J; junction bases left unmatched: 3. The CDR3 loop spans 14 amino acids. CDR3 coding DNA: TGTGCCAGCAGCCTCCGGGACTACTACAATGAGCAGTTCTTC. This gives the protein CASSLRDYYNEQFF.

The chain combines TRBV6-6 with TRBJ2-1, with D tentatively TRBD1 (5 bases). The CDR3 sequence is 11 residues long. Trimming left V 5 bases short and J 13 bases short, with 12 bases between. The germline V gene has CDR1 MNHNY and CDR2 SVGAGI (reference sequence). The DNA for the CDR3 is TGTGCCAGCAGTCACACAGGAAACCAGTTCTTC. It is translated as CASSHTGNQFF.

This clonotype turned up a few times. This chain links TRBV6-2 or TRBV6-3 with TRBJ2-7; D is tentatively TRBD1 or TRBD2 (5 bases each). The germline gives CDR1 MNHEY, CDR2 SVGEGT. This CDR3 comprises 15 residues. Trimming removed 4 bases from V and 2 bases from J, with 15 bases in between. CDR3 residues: CASSSTRQGPYEQYF. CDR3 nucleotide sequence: TGTGCCAGCAGTTCGACCCGCCAGGGACCCTACGAGCAGTACTTC.

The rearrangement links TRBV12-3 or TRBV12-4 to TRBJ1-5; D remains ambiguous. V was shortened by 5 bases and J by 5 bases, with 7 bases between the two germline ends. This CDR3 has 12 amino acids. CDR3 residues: CASSAQDQPQHF. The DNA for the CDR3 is TGTGCCAGCAGTGCCCAGGATCAGCCCCAGCATTTT.

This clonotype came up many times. The CDR3 DNA reads as TGCGCCAGCAGCCTCCAAATTCGGGGACAATACGAGCAGTACTTC. Its translation is CASSLQIRGQYEQYF. The rearrangement joins TRBV4-1 to TRBJ2-7, with D maybe TRBD1 (6 bases). The CDR3 extends over 15 amino acids. Trimming stripped 4 bases from V and 4 bases from J, with 17 bases between. Germline assignment: CDR1 MGHRA and CDR2 YSYEKL.

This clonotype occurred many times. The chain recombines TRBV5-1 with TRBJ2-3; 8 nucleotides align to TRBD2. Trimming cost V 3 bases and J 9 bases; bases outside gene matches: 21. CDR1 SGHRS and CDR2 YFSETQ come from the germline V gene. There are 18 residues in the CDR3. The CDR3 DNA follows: TGCGCCAGCAGCTCCACCAGAACCGGGACTAGGGAAGATACCACGCAGTATTTT. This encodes CASSSTRTGTREDTTQYF.

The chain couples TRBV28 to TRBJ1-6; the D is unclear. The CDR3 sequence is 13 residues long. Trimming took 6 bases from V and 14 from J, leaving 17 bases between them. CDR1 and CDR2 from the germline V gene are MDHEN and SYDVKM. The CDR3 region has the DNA TGTGCCAGCAGATCTAGACGGCCTATCGCCCTCCACTTT. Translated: CASRSRRPIALHF. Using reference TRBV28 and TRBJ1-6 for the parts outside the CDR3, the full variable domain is DVKVTQSSRYLVKRTGEKVFLECVQDMDHENMFWYRQDPGLGLRLIYFSYDVKMKEKGDIPEGYSVSREKKERFSLILESASTNQTSMYLCASRSRRPIALHFGNGTRLTVT.

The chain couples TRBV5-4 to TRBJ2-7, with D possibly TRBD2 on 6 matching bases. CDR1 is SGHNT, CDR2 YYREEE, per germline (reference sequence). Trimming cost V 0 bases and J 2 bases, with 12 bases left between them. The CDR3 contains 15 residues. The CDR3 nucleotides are TGTGCCAGCAGCTTGGGGGGGGACGTAACCTACGAGCAGTACTTC. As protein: CASSLGGDVTYEQYF.

This CDR3 is CATRSGQINQPQHF. As DNA, the CDR3 is TGTGCCACCAGGAGCGGACAGATCAATCAGCCCCAGCATTTT. The chain couples TRBV15 to TRBJ1-5, with D maybe TRBD1 (6 bases). The germline V gene encodes CDR1 LNHNV and CDR2 YYDKDF (reference sequence). V was shortened by 6 bases and J by 3 bases, with 12 bases between the two germline ends. The CDR3 contains 14 residues.

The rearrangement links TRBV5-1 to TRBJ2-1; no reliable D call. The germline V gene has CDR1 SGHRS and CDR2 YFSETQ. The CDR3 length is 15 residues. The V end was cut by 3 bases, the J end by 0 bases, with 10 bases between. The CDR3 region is CASSSTPSSYNEQFF. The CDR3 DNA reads TGCGCCAGCAGCTCGACACCTAGCTCCTACAATGAGCAGTTCTTC.

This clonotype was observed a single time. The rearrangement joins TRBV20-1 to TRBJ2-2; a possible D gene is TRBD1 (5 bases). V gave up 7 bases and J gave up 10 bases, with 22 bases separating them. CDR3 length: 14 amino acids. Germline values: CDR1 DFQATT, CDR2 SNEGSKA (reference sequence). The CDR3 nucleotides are TGCAGTGTTAAGGGGTCAGAATCGATCGAGGAGCTGTTTTTT. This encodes CSVKGSESIEELFF.

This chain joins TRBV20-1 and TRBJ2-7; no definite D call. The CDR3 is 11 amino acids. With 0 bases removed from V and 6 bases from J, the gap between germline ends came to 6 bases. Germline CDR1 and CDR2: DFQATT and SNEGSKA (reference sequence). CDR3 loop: CSARDLVEQYF. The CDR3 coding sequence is TGCAGTGCTAGAGATCTGGTCGAGCAGTACTTC.

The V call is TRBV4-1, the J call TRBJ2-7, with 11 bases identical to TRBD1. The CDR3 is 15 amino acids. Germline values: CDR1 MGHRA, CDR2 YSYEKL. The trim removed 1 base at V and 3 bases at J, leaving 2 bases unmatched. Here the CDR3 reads CASSQVDRGLYEQYF. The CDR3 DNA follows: TGCGCCAGCAGCCAAGTGGACAGGGGGCTCTACGAGCAGTACTTC.

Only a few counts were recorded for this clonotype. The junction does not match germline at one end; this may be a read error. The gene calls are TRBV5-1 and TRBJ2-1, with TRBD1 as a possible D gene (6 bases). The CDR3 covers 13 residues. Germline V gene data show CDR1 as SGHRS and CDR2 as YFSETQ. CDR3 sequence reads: CASSQGQRFEPVF. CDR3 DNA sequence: TGCGCCAGCAGCCAGGGACAAAGGTTCGAGCCGGTCTTC.

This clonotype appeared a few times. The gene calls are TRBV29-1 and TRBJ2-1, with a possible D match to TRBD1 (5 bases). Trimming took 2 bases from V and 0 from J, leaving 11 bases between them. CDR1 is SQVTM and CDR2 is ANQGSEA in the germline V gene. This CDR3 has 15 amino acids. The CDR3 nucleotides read TGCAGCGTTGAAAAAGGGGCGACCTCCTACAATGAGCAGTTCTTC. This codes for CSVEKGATSYNEQFF.